This T cell receptor (beta chain) is drawn from a study of response to subunit inactivated influenza vaccine. In germline, CDR1 is DFQATT, CDR2 SNEGSKA (reference sequence). This CDR3 comprises 11 residues. The ends lost 2 bases at V and 10 bases at J; junction bases unmatched: 1. Using its own MiXCR run on the RT-PCR reads, TCRdb lists one record per CDR3 protein. The profile covers roughly 790,000 distinct CDR3 sequences, with about 20% appearing a single time and around 9.6% taken by the ten largest. There are a few counts of this clonotype. V usage is TRBV20-1 and J usage is TRBJ2-7, with TRBD2 identical over 11 bases. The sample in question was PBMCs from blood, obtained 5 days after vaccination. This receptor was identified in a man aged 50 to 59 who received an inactivated influenza vaccine. The CDR3 protein is CSARLAGGQYF. The CDR3 nucleotides are TGCAGTGCTAGACTAGCGGGAGGTCAGTACTTC.